Following are 18 T cell receptor beta chains from one sample sequenced in a study of T cells in localized non-small cell lung cancer. Profiled with immunoSEQ multiplex PCR; TCRdb holds only in-frame clones, not every one. The sample lists around 79,000 clones; around three quarters were seen once. The sequenced sample was PBMCs, obtained before any cancer treatment. The receptor set was obtained from a man between 40 and 75 years old with stage II squamous cell lung carcinoma.

The V call is TRBV30, the J call TRBJ2-7, with no clear D. The CDR3 is made up of 15 amino acids. Trimming took 3 bases from V and 0 from J, leaving 15 bases between them. Germline-derived CDR1 and CDR2 are GTSNPN and SVGIG (reference sequence). CDR3 DNA sequence: TGTGCCTGGAGCGACCTGGGGTTAAGCTCCTACGAGCAGTACTTC. Translated, it gives CAWSDLGLSSYEQYF. The full variable domain, completed using reference TRBV30 and TRBJ2-7, is SQTIHQWPATLVQPVGSPLSLECTVEGTSNPNLYWYRQAAGRGLQLLFYSVGIGQISSEVPQNLSASRPQDRQFILSSKKLLLSDSGFYLCAWSDLGLSSYEQYFGPGTRLTVT.

The V and J genes are TRBV2 and TRBJ2-3; tentatively, D is TRBD2 (6 bases). Germline loops: CDR1 SNHLY, CDR2 FYNNEI. Between the trimmed V and J ends, which lost 6 bases and 4 bases, there was a span of 14 bases. CDR3 length equals 14 residues. The CDR3 is CASSQAEGPDTQYF. Written as DNA, the CDR3 is TGTGCCAGCAGCCAAGCGGAGGGTCCAGATACGCAGTATTTT.

This clone was counted a single time. The chain employs TRBV4-2 and TRBJ2-5; D not resolved. This CDR3 region has 12 residues. Germline CDR1 reads LGHNA; CDR2 reads YNFKEQ. V was clipped by 2 bases and J by 4 bases, with 5 bases between them. CDR3 nucleotides: TGTGCCAGCAGCCAATTGGGAGAGACCCAGTACTTC. Translating gives CASSQLGETQYF.

This clone has a single count. Here the CDR3 reads CASSAPPGPEQYF. The CDR3 DNA reads TGTGCCAGCAGCGCCCCCCCGGGACCCGAGCAGTACTTC. The genes are TRBV7-2 and TRBJ2-7, with D perhaps assigned TRBD1 or TRBD2 (5 bases each). This CDR3 is 13 amino acids long. V lost 5 bases and J 6 bases, leaving 14 bases between the germline ends. Germline CDR1 and CDR2: SGHTA and FQGNSA.

The rearrangement joins TRBV4-1 to TRBJ1-4, with D possibly matching TRBD1 (6 bases). Trimming left V 2 bases short and J 4 bases short, with 17 bases between. This CDR3 is built from 17 residues. Per germline, CDR1 MGHRA and CDR2 YSYEKL. The CDR3 sequence is CASSQRRQAVDNEKLFF. The DNA of the CDR3 is TGCGCCAGCAGCCAAAGGCGACAGGCGGTGGATAATGAAAAACTGTTTTTT.

V usage is TRBV2 and J usage is TRBJ2-1; TRBD2 matches at 8 bases. The CDR3 runs 16 residues. Germline V CDR1 and CDR2: SNHLY, FYNNEI. Trimming removed 2 bases from V and 1 base from J; junction bases left unmatched: 4. The DNA of the CDR3 is TGTGCCAGCAGTGAAAATCCTAGCGGGTCCTACAATGAGCAGTTCTTC. This encodes CASSENPSGSYNEQFF.

The chain joins TRBV4-1 to TRBJ1-1; D gene unclear. V was cut by 3 bases and J by 6 bases, with 14 bases left in between. The germline V gene encodes CDR1 MGHRA and CDR2 YSYEKL. CDR3 length: 14 amino acids. DNA for the CDR3: TGCGCCAGCAGCCAGAAAAAGGGTGCCTCTGAAGCTTTCTTT. Amino acids: CASSQKKGASEAFF.

This clone appeared a few times. The genes are TRBV27 and TRBJ1-1, with D tentatively TRBD1 (5 bases). The CDR3 covers 15 residues. Germline V gives CDR1 MNHEY, CDR2 SMNVEV (reference sequence). V was pared by 6 bases and J by 4 bases, with 18 bases between. The CDR3 protein is CASSSPQGRSTEAFF. CDR3 bases: TGTGCCAGCAGCTCCCCGCAGGGACGAAGCACTGAAGCTTTCTTT.

The CDR3 coding sequence is TGTGCCAGCAGTGCTAGCGGGACGCTGGGGGAGCAGTACTTC. Translated, it gives CASSASGTLGEQYF. This chain uses TRBV2 with TRBJ2-7; 9 nucleotides agree with TRBD2. CDR3 length equals 14 residues. V dropped 4 bases and J dropped 7; count of bases not matched to a gene: 8. CDR1 is SNHLY, CDR2 FYNNEI, per germline.

The chain uses TRBV6-5 and TRBJ1-2, with D maybe TRBD1 (5 bases). V was cut by 0 bases and J by 2 bases, with 10 bases left in between. This CDR3 has 15 residues. CDR1 is MNHEY and CDR2 is SVGAGI in the germline V gene. In DNA form, the CDR3 reads TGTGCCAGCAGTTACTCCGGGACGGCGAACTATGGCTACACCTTC. As protein: CASSYSGTANYGYTF.

This sequence joins TRBV19 and TRBJ1-5; D not certain. The V end lost 4 bases, the J end lost 6 bases, and 7 bases lay between the germline ends. This CDR3 comprises 12 residues. Germline V gene lookup returns CDR1 LNHDA and CDR2 SQIVND (reference sequence). CDR3 DNA sequence: TGTGCCAGTAGTAATCTCCGTCAGCCCCAGCATTTT. Residues: CASSNLRQPQHF.

This sequence joins TRBV7-2 and TRBJ2-7; D is undetermined. The V end was cut by 5 bases, the J end by 6 bases, with 14 bases between. CDR3 length equals 13 residues. Germline values: CDR1 SGHTA, CDR2 FQGNSA. The CDR3 loop reads CASSPLQWSEQYF. The DNA for the CDR3 is TGTGCCAGCAGCCCGCTGCAGTGGTCCGAGCAGTACTTC.

The chain links TRBV10-3 to TRBJ1-2, with TRBD1 as a possible D gene (6 bases). Deletions cut 6 bases from V and 8 bases from J, with 16 bases between. CDR3 length: 13 residues. CDR1 and CDR2 (germline): ENHRY, SYGVKD. The DNA of the CDR3 is TGTGCCATCAGCCCCACAGGGATAGGAGGCTACACCTTC. Residues: CAISPTGIGGYTF.

The chain couples TRBV7-9 to TRBJ1-2, with unresolved D. CDR1 is SEHNR and CDR2 is FQNEAQ in the germline V gene (reference sequence). The CDR3 runs to 12 residues. The V end was cut by 1 base, the J end by 7 bases, with 7 bases between. CDR3 DNA sequence: TGTGCCAGCAGCTTAGGGAGCCTTGGCTACACCTTC. Its protein product is CASSLGSLGYTF. Looking up the rest from reference TRBV7-9 and TRBJ1-2 gives the full variable domain: DTGVSQNPRHKITKRGQNVTFRCDPISEHNRLYWYRQTLGQGPEFLTYFQNEAQLEKSRLLSDRFSAERPKGSFSTLEIQRTEQGDSAMYLCASSLGSLGYTFGSGTRLTVV.

This clone was observed a handful of times. V and J are TRBV18 and TRBJ1-5, with D uncertain. The CDR3 length is 13 residues. Germline CDR1 is KGHSH and CDR2 is LQKENI. V was cut by 2 bases and J by 4 bases, with 6 bases left in between. In DNA form, the CDR3 reads TGTGCCAGCTCACCATCACAGAATCAGCCCCAGCATTTT. Amino acid sequence: CASSPSQNQPQHF.

V usage is TRBV18 and J usage is TRBJ1-1; D possibly corresponds to TRBD1 (5 bases). This CDR3 spans 15 amino acids. The germline V and J ends were trimmed by 0 bases and 4 bases, with 12 bases remaining between them. Germline V gene sequence: CDR1 KGHSH, CDR2 LQKENI. CDR3 protein: CASSPPGPRGTEAFF. CDR3 bases: TGTGCCAGCTCACCACCCGGCCCTAGGGGCACTGAAGCTTTCTTT.

Details on this clone: The same CDR3 also results from other DNA sequences found in this sample. The chain combines TRBV4-3 with TRBJ1-1; D gene unclear. V was shortened by 0 bases and J by 1 base, with 6 bases between the two germline ends. CDR3 length equals 14 residues. Looked up from germline, CDR1 is LGHNA and CDR2 is YSLEER. CDR3 residues: CASSQDRRNTEAFF. CDR3 sequence (DNA): TGCGCCAGCAGCCAAGATAGGAGGAACACTGAAGCTTTCTTT.

This chain joins TRBV15 and TRBJ2-2; 7 bases are shared with TRBD2. The V and J ends lost 7 bases and 7 bases, in that order; junction bases with no gene match: 9. The CDR3 has 14 residues. Germline V gives CDR1 LNHNV, CDR2 YYDKDF (reference sequence). DNA for the CDR3: TGTGCCACCATTCCGGGGGGAGGGCGCGGGGAGCTGTTTTTT. This translates into CATIPGGGRGELFF.